A single sample gave rise to the 15 T cell receptor beta chains below, sequenced in a study of T cell changes during pregnancy in multiple sclerosis. Method: immunoSEQ multiplex PCR; TCRdb's copy keeps in-frame clones and lacks some. The sample includes approximately 10,000 clones, more than 75% seen only once; the top ten take roughly 12%. The sample here was CD8+ T cells from peripheral blood mononuclear cells, taken after pregnancy. These receptors were taken from a female donor in good health, enrolled as a control in a pregnancy study.

The J gene is TRBJ2-7, the V gene TRBV6-1; D is possibly TRBD1 (5 bases). There are 13 residues in the CDR3. Germline assignment: CDR1 MNHNS and CDR2 SASEGT. V was trimmed by 6 bases and J by 2 bases, leaving 11 bases between them. CDR3 in DNA: TGTGCCAGCAGAGCAGGGAACGCCTACGAGCAGTACTTC. Amino acids: CASRAGNAYEQYF.

This chain connects TRBV19 to TRBJ1-5; 9 bases line up with TRBD1. Per the germline V gene, CDR1 is LNHDA and CDR2 is SQIVND (reference sequence). The CDR3 length is 18 residues. V shed 5 bases, J shed 0 bases, and the junction held 11 bases outside the gene matches. This CDR3 reads CASSGGDRELYSNQPQHF. The CDR3 DNA reads TGTGCCAGTAGTGGGGGGGACAGGGAGCTTTATAGCAATCAGCCCCAGCATTTT.

This clone was counted a single time. The V call is TRBV29-1, the J call TRBJ2-1; 12 bases are a match to TRBD2. The length of the CDR3 is 15 residues. CDR1 is SQVTM and CDR2 is ANQGSEA in the germline V gene. J gave up 6 bases and V 1 base, and 4 bases lay outside the gene matches. The CDR3 spells CSVEGTSGNPNEQFF. DNA of the CDR3: TGCAGCGTTGAAGGGACTAGCGGGAATCCCAATGAGCAGTTCTTC.

The chain employs TRBV2 and TRBJ1-5; D is possibly TRBD1 (5 bases). The CDR3 spans 13 residues. Germline lookup yields CDR1 SNHLY and CDR2 FYNNEI. Trimming pared 4 bases from V and 7 bases from J, leaving 11 bases between. For the CDR3, the DNA is TGTGCCAGCAGTGTGGGTGGGGCCCAGCCCCAGCATTTT. Protein sequence: CASSVGGAQPQHF.

The V gene is TRBV4-1, the J gene TRBJ2-1, with a weak D call TRBD2 (6 bases). Germline CDR1 is MGHRA and CDR2 is YSYEKL. Trimming left V 1 base short and J 1 base short, with 11 bases between. The CDR3 sequence is 16 residues long. Here the CDR3 reads CASSQGNSGSYNEQFF. The CDR3 DNA follows: TGCGCCAGCAGCCAAGGGAATAGCGGTTCCTACAATGAGCAGTTCTTC.

The rearrangement uses TRBV7-9 and TRBJ1-2, with D maybe TRBD1 (5 bases). The V gene lost 5 bases and the J gene lost 2 bases, with 9 bases spanning the gap. Germline CDR1 SEHNR, CDR2 FQNEAQ (reference sequence). The CDR3 has 13 amino acids. In DNA form, the CDR3 reads TGTGCCAGCAGCCCTACAGGAAACTATGGCTACACCTTC. Its translation is CASSPTGNYGYTF.

The CDR3 reads CSVTGIEAVLDTQYF. The CDR3 DNA reads as TGCAGCGTTACCGGGATCGAGGCTGTCCTAGATACGCAGTATTTT. The chain links TRBV29-1 to TRBJ2-3; D may be TRBD2 (5 bases). The CDR3 contains 15 residues. The V and J ends lost 5 bases and 5 bases respectively, with 20 bases between them. Germline-derived CDR1 and CDR2 are SQVTM and ANQGSEA.

V gene TRBV5-1 combines with J gene TRBJ2-5; TRBD2 might be the D (7 bases). This CDR3 has 15 amino acids. Trimming pared 0 bases from V and 4 bases from J, leaving 13 bases between. Germline assignment: CDR1 SGHRS and CDR2 YFSETQ. CDR3 bases: TGCGCCAGCAGCTTGGTAGGGGGGGCCTTAGAGACCCAGTACTTC. This sequence encodes CASSLVGGALETQYF.

The CDR3 sequence: CASSDGLAGGEETQYF. Here the CDR3 DNA reads TGTGCCAGCAGCGATGGACTAGCGGGGGGTGAGGAGACCCAGTACTTC. The genes are TRBV5-4 and TRBJ2-5; 14 bases agree with TRBD2. The germline CDR1 and CDR2 sequences are SGHNT and YYREEE (reference sequence). This CDR3 is 16 amino acids long. V trimming: 4 bases; J trimming: 5 bases; junction bases outside the gene matches: 7.

This sequence joins TRBV10-2 and TRBJ2-4; TRBD1 aligns across 7 bases. J gave up 0 bases and V 7 bases, and 9 bases lay outside the gene matches. This CDR3 is 16 amino acids long. Germline-derived CDR1 and CDR2 are WSHSY and SAAADI. The CDR3 coding sequence is TGCGCCAGCACCAGGACAGGTAGAAAAGCCAAAAACATTCAGTACTTC. It yields the protein CASTRTGRKAKNIQYF.

The chain employs TRBV30 and TRBJ1-5, with 9 positions matching TRBD1. This CDR3 has 17 amino acids. CDR1 is GTSNPN, CDR2 SVGIG, per germline (reference sequence). Unmatched junction bases numbered 9, after V lost 3 bases and J lost 0 bases. This CDR3 reads CAWRGQGKIVSNQPQHF. The CDR3 DNA reads TGTGCCTGGAGGGGACAGGGCAAGATTGTTAGCAATCAGCCCCAGCATTTT. The full variable domain, rest sourced from reference TRBV30 and TRBJ1-5, is SQTIHQWPATLVQPVGSPLSLECTVEGTSNPNLYWYRQAAGRGLQLLFYSVGIGQISSEVPQNLSASRPQDRQFILSSKKLLLSDSGFYLCAWRGQGKIVSNQPQHFGDGTRLSIL.

The chain employs TRBV7-2 and TRBJ2-5; D is unclear. The CDR3 is made up of 13 amino acids. Trimming pared 3 bases from V and 0 bases from J, leaving 5 bases between. The germline CDR1 and CDR2 sequences are SGHTA and FQGNSA. CDR3 protein: CASSFPNQETQYF. The CDR3 DNA reads as TGTGCCAGCAGCTTTCCAAACCAAGAGACCCAGTACTTC.

A single count supports this clone. The chain uses TRBV11-2 and TRBJ1-5, with TRBD1 identical over 9 bases. Germline CDR1 reads SGHAT; CDR2 reads FQNNGV. Germline trimming cut 1 base from V and 6 bases from J; bases unmatched to any gene: 4. This CDR3 is built from 15 residues. DNA for the CDR3: TGTGCCAGCAGCTTAGTGGGACAGGGAGGTCAGCCCCAGCATTTT. Its protein product is CASSLVGQGGQPQHF.

This rearrangement joins TRBV28 to TRBJ2-3; the D gene is possibly TRBD2 (7 bases). V gave up 8 bases and J gave up 5 bases, with 14 bases separating them. The CDR3 length is 13 residues. Germline loops: CDR1 MDHEN, CDR2 SYDVKM. In DNA, the CDR3 is TGTGCCAGCCAAGGCGGGGGCCGAGATACGCAGTATTTT. Residues: CASQGGGRDTQYF.

This rearrangement joins TRBV6-5 to TRBJ2-5, with 12 nucleotides matching TRBD2. CDR3 length equals 15 residues. Germline CDR1 and CDR2: MNHEY and SVGAGI. V was pared by 7 bases and J by 2 bases, with 5 bases of the junction left unmatched. In nucleotides, the CDR3 is TGTGCCAGCAAACTAGCGGGAGGTGAACAAGAGACCCAGTACTTC. This sequence encodes CASKLAGGEQETQYF.